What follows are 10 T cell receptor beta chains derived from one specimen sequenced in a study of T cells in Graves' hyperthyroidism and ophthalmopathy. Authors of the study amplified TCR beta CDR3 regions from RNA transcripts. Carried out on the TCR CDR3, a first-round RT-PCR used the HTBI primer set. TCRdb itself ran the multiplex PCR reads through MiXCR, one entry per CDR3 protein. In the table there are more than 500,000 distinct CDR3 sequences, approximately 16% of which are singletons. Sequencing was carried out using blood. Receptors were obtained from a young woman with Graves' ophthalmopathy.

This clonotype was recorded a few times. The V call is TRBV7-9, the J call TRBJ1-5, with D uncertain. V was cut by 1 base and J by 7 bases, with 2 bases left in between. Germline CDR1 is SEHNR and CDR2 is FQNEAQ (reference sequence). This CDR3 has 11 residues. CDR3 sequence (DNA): TGTGCCAGCAGCTTAGTGCAGCCCCAGCATTTT. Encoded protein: CASSLVQPQHF. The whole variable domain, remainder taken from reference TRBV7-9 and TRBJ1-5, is DTGVSQNPRHKITKRGQNVTFRCDPISEHNRLYWYRQTLGQGPEFLTYFQNEAQLEKSRLLSDRFSAERPKGSFSTLEIQRTEQGDSAMYLCASSLVQPQHFGDGTRLSIL.

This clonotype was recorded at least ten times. CDR3 residues: CASSPRETPTDTQYF. As DNA, the CDR3 is TGTGCCAGCAGCCCCCGGGAGACGCCCACAGATACGCAGTATTTT. This sequence joins TRBV12-3 or TRBV12-4 and TRBJ2-3; D possibly corresponds to TRBD2 (6 bases). Trimming took 6 bases from V and 2 from J, leaving 15 bases between them. The CDR3 totals 15 residues.

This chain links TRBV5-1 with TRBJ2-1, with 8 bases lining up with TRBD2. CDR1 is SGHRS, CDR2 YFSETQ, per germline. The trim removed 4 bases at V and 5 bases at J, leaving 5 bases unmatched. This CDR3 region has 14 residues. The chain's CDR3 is CASSVSGSNNEQFF. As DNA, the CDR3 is TGCGCCAGCAGCGTAAGCGGGAGTAACAATGAGCAGTTCTTC.

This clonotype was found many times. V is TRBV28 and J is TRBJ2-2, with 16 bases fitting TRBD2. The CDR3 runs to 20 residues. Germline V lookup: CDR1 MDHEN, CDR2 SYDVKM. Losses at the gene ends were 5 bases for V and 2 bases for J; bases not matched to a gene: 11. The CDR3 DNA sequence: TGTGCCAGCAGTCGCGCCCCGGGACTAGCGGGAGGGCCCAACACCGGGGAGCTGTTTTTT. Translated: CASSRAPGLAGGPNTGELFF.

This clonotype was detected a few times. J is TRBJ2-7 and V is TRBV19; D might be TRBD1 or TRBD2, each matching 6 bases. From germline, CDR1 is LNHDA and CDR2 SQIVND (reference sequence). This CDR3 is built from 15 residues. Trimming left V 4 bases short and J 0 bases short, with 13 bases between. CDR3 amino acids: CASSTTGRLSYEQYF. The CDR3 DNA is TGTGCCAGTAGTACCACAGGGAGGCTCTCCTACGAGCAGTACTTC.

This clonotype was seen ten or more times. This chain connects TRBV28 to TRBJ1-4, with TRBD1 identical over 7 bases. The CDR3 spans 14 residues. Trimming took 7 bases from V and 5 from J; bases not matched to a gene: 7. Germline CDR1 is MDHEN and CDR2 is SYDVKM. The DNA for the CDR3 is TGTGCCAGCATCCCGGACAGGCAAAATGAAAAACTGTTTTTT. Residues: CASIPDRQNEKLFF.

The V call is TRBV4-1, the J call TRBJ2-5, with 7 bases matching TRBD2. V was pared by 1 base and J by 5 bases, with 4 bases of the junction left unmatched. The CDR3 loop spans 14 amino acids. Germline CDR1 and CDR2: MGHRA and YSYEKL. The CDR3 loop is CASSQGLGGETQYF. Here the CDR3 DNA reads TGCGCCAGCAGCCAAGGGCTCGGGGGGGAGACCCAGTACTTC.

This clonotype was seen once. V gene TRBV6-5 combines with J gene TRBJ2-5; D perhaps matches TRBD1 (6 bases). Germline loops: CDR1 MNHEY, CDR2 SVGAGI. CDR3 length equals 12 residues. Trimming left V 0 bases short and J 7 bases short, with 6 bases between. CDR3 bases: TGTGCCAGCAGTTACTCGACAGGGACCCAGTACTTC. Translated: CASSYSTGTQYF.

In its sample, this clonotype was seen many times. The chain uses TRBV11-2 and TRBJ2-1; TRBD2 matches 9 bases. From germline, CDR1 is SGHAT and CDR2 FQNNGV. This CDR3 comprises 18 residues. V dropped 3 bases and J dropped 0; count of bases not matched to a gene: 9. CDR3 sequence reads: CASSFRLAAPSSYNEQFF. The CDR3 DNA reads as TGTGCCAGCAGCTTTCGACTAGCGGCCCCGAGCTCCTACAATGAGCAGTTCTTC.

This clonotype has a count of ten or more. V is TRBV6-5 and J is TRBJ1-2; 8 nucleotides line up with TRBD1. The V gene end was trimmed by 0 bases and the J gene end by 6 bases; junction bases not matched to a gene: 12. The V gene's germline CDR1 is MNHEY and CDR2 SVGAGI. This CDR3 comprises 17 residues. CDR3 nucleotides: TGTGCCAGCAGTTACTCGACCCCGACAGGGGTTGGGCATGGCTACACCTTC. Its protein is CASSYSTPTGVGHGYTF.